This TCR beta chain is from a study of molecular identifiers for immune sequencing clone quantification. This clonotype was observed at least ten times. The germline CDR1 and CDR2 sequences are DFQATT and SNEGSKA (reference sequence). This CDR3 spans 12 amino acids. V was cut by 8 bases and J by 0 bases, with 11 bases left in between. TCRdb ran MiXCR on the PCR reads and lists one entry per CDR3 protein. The sample lists just over 95,000 distinct CDR3 sequences, approximately 25% occurring once. The chain carries TRBV20-1 and TRBJ2-7; D remains ambiguous. The sequencing input was naive CD8+ T cells from blood, with Jurkat cell RNA spiked in. Subset noted: FACS-sorted CD8+CD4-CCR7+CD45RA+ naive T cells. This clonotype was obtained from a human donor in good health. Some libraries in this study had Jurkat cell RNA spiked in. The CDR3 sequence: CSPNPRSYEQYF. CDR3 coding DNA: TGCAGTCCTAATCCCCGCTCCTACGAGCAGTACTTC.